These 21 T cell receptor beta chains were sequenced from one sample in a study of cytomegalovirus exposure and HLA in healthy donors. PCR involved 60 Vbeta and 13 Jbeta primers. Libraries were prepared by immunoSEQ multiplex PCR; TCRdb keeps only in-frame clonotypes and omits some of them. The sample holds roughly 150,000 clones; 65% to 85% are singletons and the top ten take 3% to 4%. The specimen sequenced was PBMCs. The origin of the receptors is a male donor in good health and CMV-seronegative.

The V and J genes are TRBV6-6 and TRBJ1-2; 10 positions agree with TRBD1. The CDR3 is 16 amino acids. Germline-derived CDR1 and CDR2 are MNHNY and SVGAGI (reference sequence). Trimming cost V 2 bases and J 2 bases; bases outside gene matches: 5. CDR3 loop: CASSYKTGGSNYGYTF. DNA of the CDR3: TGTGCCAGCAGTTACAAGACAGGGGGCTCGAACTATGGCTACACCTTC.

The chain joins TRBV5-6 to TRBJ1-1; 8 nucleotides match TRBD1. The germline V gene has CDR1 SGHDT and CDR2 YYEEEE. J gave up 5 bases and V 4 bases, and 1 base lay outside the gene matches. The CDR3 spans 12 residues. The CDR3 nucleotides are TGTGCCAGCAGCACAGGGGGGACTGAAGCTTTCTTT. Its protein product is CASSTGGTEAFF.

Points on this clone: The junction and the germline gene differ at one end; a read error may be behind it. The rearrangement uses TRBV7-9 and TRBJ1-1; 9 positions match TRBD1. The germline V gene encodes CDR1 SEHNR and CDR2 FQNEAQ (reference sequence). The CDR3 loop spans 13 amino acids. Here the CDR3 DNA reads TGTTCCAGCAGGCTACAGGGGGCGACTGAAGCTTTCTTT. Its translation is CSSRLQGATEAFF.

The CDR3, as DNA: TGTGCCAGCAGTATGACTAGCGGGAGGGACGAGCAGTACTTC. It specifies CASSMTSGRDEQYF. J is TRBJ2-7 and V is TRBV6-5; 14 bases fit TRBD2. V dropped 5 bases and J dropped 5; count of bases not matched to a gene: 2. CDR1 and CDR2 (germline): MNHEY, SVGAGI. The CDR3 covers 14 residues.

The chain is built from TRBV5-1 and TRBJ2-7, with TRBD1 as a possible D gene (6 bases). The germline V gene has CDR1 SGHRS and CDR2 YFSETQ. The V end was cut by 2 bases, the J end by 2 bases, with 14 bases between. The CDR3 runs 15 residues. The CDR3 here is CASSFDRLPAYEQYF. The DNA for the CDR3 is TGCGCCAGCAGCTTTGACAGGCTCCCTGCCTACGAGCAGTACTTC.

The chain is built from TRBV19 and TRBJ1-6, with D tentatively TRBD1 (6 bases). The germline V gene has CDR1 LNHDA and CDR2 SQIVND (reference sequence). V shed 4 bases and J shed 9 bases, with 10 bases lying between them. The CDR3 runs to 13 residues. CDR3 DNA: TGTGCCAGTAGTACTCGGGACACTTCACCCCTCCACTTT. Encoded protein: CASSTRDTSPLHF.

V usage is TRBV9 and J usage is TRBJ2-7, with TRBD2 matching over 10 bases. This CDR3 has 15 residues. Germline CDR1 is SGDLS and CDR2 is YYNGEE. Trimming removed 3 bases from V and 0 bases from J; junction bases left unmatched: 3. The CDR3 DNA follows: TGTGCCAGCAGCGAAAGCGGGGGGGTCTCCTACGAGCAGTACTTC. The encoded protein is CASSESGGVSYEQYF.

This clone was found once. The rearrangement joins TRBV15 to TRBJ1-1, with 7 bases identical to TRBD1. The V and J ends lost 5 bases and 5 bases, in that order; junction bases with no gene match: 14. This CDR3 has 16 amino acids. The germline CDR1 and CDR2 sequences are LNHNV and YYDKDF (reference sequence). The CDR3 protein is CATSGRQGGKETEAFF. The DNA of the CDR3 is TGTGCCACCAGCGGTAGACAGGGCGGGAAAGAGACTGAAGCTTTCTTT.

The V gene is TRBV14, the J gene TRBJ2-5, with 7 nucleotides matching TRBD1. Germline V gene lookup returns CDR1 SGHDN and CDR2 FVKESK. V lost 6 bases and J lost 5; bases outside the gene matches: 6. This CDR3 has 13 residues. The CDR3 coding sequence is TGTGCCAGCAGACTCAGGGGGACGGAGACCCAGTACTTC. Protein sequence: CASRLRGTETQYF.

The chain has TRBV7-9 and TRBJ2-7, with D possibly TRBD1 on 5 matching bases. CDR3 size: 16 residues. V was clipped by 2 bases and J by 1 base, with 15 bases between them. The germline gives CDR1 SEHNR, CDR2 FQNEAQ (reference sequence). The CDR3: CASSLSFREISYEQYF. The CDR3 nucleotides read TGTGCCAGCAGCTTATCTTTCAGGGAAATTTCCTACGAGCAGTACTTC. The variable domain in full, with the rest retrieved from reference TRBV7-9 and TRBJ2-7, is DTGVSQNPRHKITKRGQNVTFRCDPISEHNRLYWYRQTLGQGPEFLTYFQNEAQLEKSRLLSDRFSAERPKGSFSTLEIQRTEQGDSAMYLCASSLSFREISYEQYFGPGTRLTVT.

This chain joins TRBV18 and TRBJ2-2, with a tentative D call TRBD1 (5 bases). The germline V gene has CDR1 KGHSH and CDR2 LQKENI. The CDR3 runs 13 residues. V was shortened by 6 bases and J by 5 bases, with 10 bases between the two germline ends. The chain's CDR3 is CASSTDRTGELFF. In DNA, the CDR3 is TGTGCCAGCTCCACCGACAGAACCGGGGAGCTGTTTTTT.

This clone showed up just once. The chain couples TRBV6-5 to TRBJ1-1, with a possible D match to TRBD1 (6 bases). From germline, CDR1 is MNHEY and CDR2 SVGAGI. Trimming left V 6 bases short and J 5 bases short, with 13 bases between. The CDR3 has 13 residues. In nucleotides, the CDR3 is TGTGCCAGCAGATTGGACAGCCGGACTGAAGCTTTCTTT. This encodes CASRLDSRTEAFF.

The rearrangement links TRBV5-1 to TRBJ2-3, with 12 bases that match TRBD2. Germline V gives CDR1 SGHRS, CDR2 YFSETQ. The ends lost 4 bases at V and 5 bases at J; junction bases unmatched: 5. The CDR3 contains 15 residues. CDR3: CASSPGLAGKDTQYF. CDR3 nucleotides: TGCGCCAGCAGCCCTGGACTAGCGGGAAAAGATACGCAGTATTTT.

The J gene is TRBJ2-7, the V gene TRBV27; D uncertain. Trimming pared 4 bases from V and 1 base from J, leaving 8 bases between. The CDR3 extends over 13 amino acids. The germline V gene encodes CDR1 MNHEY and CDR2 SMNVEV (reference sequence). The DNA for the CDR3 is TGTGCCAGCAGTTACAGTTCATCCTACGAGCAGTACTTC. Its translation is CASSYSSSYEQYF.

This sequence joins TRBV4-2 and TRBJ2-3; 10 nucleotides match TRBD2. J gave up 1 base and V 0 bases, and 4 bases lay outside the gene matches. Germline V gene data show CDR1 as LGHNA and CDR2 as YNFKEQ. This CDR3 comprises 17 residues. CDR3 amino acids: CASSQDVGTSGTDTQYF. The CDR3 coding sequence is TGTGCCAGCAGCCAAGATGTAGGGACTAGCGGCACAGATACGCAGTATTTT.

J is TRBJ1-2 and V is TRBV5-8; D ambiguous. CDR1 and CDR2 from the germline V gene are SGHTS and YDEGEE. This CDR3 spans 10 amino acids. V was trimmed by 2 bases and J by 8 bases, leaving 4 bases between them. The CDR3 bases are TGTGCCAGCAGCTTTGAGGGCTACACCTTC. Translated, it gives CASSFEGYTF.

This clone was seen a single time. The gene calls are TRBV9 and TRBJ2-5, with TRBD2 matching 16 bases. The CDR3 is 18 amino acids. Germline CDR1 and CDR2: SGDLS and YYNGEE. With 1 base clipped from V and 2 bases from J, the junction kept 5 bases outside the gene matches. The CDR3 spells CASSVSGTSGRDQETQYF. The CDR3 nucleotides are TGTGCCAGCAGCGTATCAGGGACTAGCGGGAGGGATCAAGAGACCCAGTACTTC.

The chain uses TRBV6-6 and TRBJ1-1; no firm D call. Germline V lookup: CDR1 MNHNY, CDR2 SVGAGI (reference sequence). The V gene lost 7 bases and the J gene lost 1 base, with 4 bases spanning the gap. CDR3 length: 11 residues. CDR3: CASKRNTEAFF. DNA of the CDR3: TGTGCCAGCAAGCGGAACACTGAAGCTTTCTTT.

The rearrangement joins TRBV7-9 to TRBJ1-5, with 10 bases fitting TRBD1. V shed 1 base, J shed 6 bases, and the junction held 3 bases outside the gene matches. Germline V gene data show CDR1 as SEHNR and CDR2 as FQNEAQ (reference sequence). The CDR3 loop spans 15 amino acids. The CDR3 loop is CASSLGQGALQPQHF. The DNA for the CDR3 is TGTGCCAGCAGCTTAGGACAGGGGGCTCTTCAGCCCCAGCATTTT.

The chain is built from TRBV7-8 and TRBJ2-7; 9 nucleotides line up with TRBD1. The CDR3 is 17 amino acids. Germline CDR1 is SGHVS and CDR2 is FQNEAQ. The J segment lost 2 bases and the V segment lost 5 bases, leaving 13 bases of the junction unmatched. CDR3 nucleotides: TGTGCCAGCAGCCGAGGGGGACAGGGAGTTATAACCTACGAGCAGTACTTC. This sequence encodes CASSRGGQGVITYEQYF.

V gene TRBV27 combines with J gene TRBJ2-1; D is ambiguous. CDR3 length equals 13 residues. CDR1 is MNHEY and CDR2 is SMNVEV in the germline V gene (reference sequence). Deletions cut 0 bases from V and 9 bases from J, with 9 bases between. CDR3 in amino acids: CASSLSRDGEQFF. CDR3 DNA sequence: TGTGCCAGCAGTTTATCGAGAGATGGTGAGCAGTTCTTC.